This T cell receptor beta chain came from a study of control samples from healthy donors and cancer patients. Using immunoSEQ multiplex PCR, the repertoire was profiled, and TCRdb retains in-frame clones only, with some absent. Of about 130,000 clones in the sample, 88% were seen once. Looked up from germline, CDR1 is SQVTM and CDR2 is ANQGSEA. CDR3 length: 12 residues. V gave up 4 bases and J gave up 5 bases; unmatched junction bases: 2. The sequence was obtained from a man in his fifties or sixties in good health. The rearrangement uses TRBV29-1 and TRBJ1-2; 9 bases match TRBD1. The sequencing sample was made of blood. Here the CDR3 reads CSVGQGVYGYTF. The DNA for the CDR3 is TGCAGCGTTGGACAGGGGGTTTATGGCTACACCTTC.